This T cell receptor (beta chain) appears in the sequencing data of a study of OX40 agonist ivuxolimab in advanced cancers. Sequencing used immunoSEQ multiplex PCR; TCRdb keeps in-frame clones, though not all of them. The sample has around 99,000 clones, 90% seen once. The source was CD4+ or CD8+ T cells sorted from blood, collected in a trial of the OX40 agonist ivuxolimab. The TCR comes from an adult with an advanced solid tumor such as melanoma, head and neck, liver or kidney cancer.

The CDR3 nucleotides are TGTGCCAGCAGGAAACAGGGGGCAACTAATGAAAAACTGTTTTTT. Its protein is CASRKQGATNEKLFF. The chain is built from TRBV27 and TRBJ1-4; 8 bases are a match to TRBD1. The CDR3 totals 15 residues. The junction had 3 bases not matched to a gene; V was cut back by 6 bases and J by 0 bases. CDR1 is MNHEY, CDR2 SMNVEV, per germline (reference sequence).